Here is one TCR beta chain with its context. The antigen is unknown. Data came from immunoSEQ multiplex PCR; TCRdb stores just in-frame clones and leaves some out. The sample holds 2 million to 2.5 million clones, roughly 95% seen once. This sample is drawn from a study of shared clonotypes between healthy human individuals. Regarding the study as a whole: A reduction in generation probabilities was seen for non-shared clonotypes relative to those shared by all four donors. Deeper or shallower sequencing was expected to change how clonotypes are shared among donors.

This CDR3 contains 16 residues. CDR1 and CDR2 (germline): SGHRS, YFSETQ. Trimming took 5 bases from V and 5 from J; bases not matched to a gene: 10. The chain links TRBV5-1 to TRBJ2-2, with TRBD1 identical over 9 bases. The sequenced sample consisted of naive CD4+ T cells sorted from blood. Described subset: CD45RA+ positively selected. This receptor was taken from a man younger than 35 in good health. CDR3 sequence reads: CASRPGTGKSTGELFF. The CDR3 DNA reads as TGCGCCAGCAGACCCGGGACAGGGAAGTCTACCGGGGAGCTGTTTTTT.